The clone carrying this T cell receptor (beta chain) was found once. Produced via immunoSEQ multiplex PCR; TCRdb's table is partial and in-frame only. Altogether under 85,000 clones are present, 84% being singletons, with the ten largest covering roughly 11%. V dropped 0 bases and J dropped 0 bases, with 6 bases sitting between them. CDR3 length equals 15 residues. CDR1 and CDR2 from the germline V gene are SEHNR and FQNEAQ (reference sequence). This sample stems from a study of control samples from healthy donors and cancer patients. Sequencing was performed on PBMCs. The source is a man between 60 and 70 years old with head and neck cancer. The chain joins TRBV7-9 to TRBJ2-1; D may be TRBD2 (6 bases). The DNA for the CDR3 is TGTGCCAGCAGCTTAGCGGGACTCTCCTACAATGAGCAGTTCTTC. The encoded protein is CASSLAGLSYNEQFF.